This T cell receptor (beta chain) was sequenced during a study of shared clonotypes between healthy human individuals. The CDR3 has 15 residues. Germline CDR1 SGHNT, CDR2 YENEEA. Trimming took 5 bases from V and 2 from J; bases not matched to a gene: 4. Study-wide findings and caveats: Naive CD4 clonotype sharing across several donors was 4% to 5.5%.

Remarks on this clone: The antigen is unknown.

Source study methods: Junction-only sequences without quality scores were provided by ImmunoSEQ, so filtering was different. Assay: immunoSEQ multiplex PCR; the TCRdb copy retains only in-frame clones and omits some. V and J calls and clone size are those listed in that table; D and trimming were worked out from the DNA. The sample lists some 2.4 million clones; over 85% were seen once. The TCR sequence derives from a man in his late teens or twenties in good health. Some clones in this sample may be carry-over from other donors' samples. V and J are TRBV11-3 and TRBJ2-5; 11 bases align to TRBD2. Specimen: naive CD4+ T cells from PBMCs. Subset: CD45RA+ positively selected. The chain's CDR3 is CASSRTSGRQETQYF. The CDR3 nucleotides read TGTGCCAGCAGCCGTACTAGCGGGAGACAAGAGACCCAGTACTTC.